This record concerns one T cell receptor (beta chain) sequence. Germline assignment: CDR1 LGHDT and CDR2 YNNKEL (reference sequence). The V end was cut by 1 base, the J end by 7 bases, with 16 bases between. The CDR3 is made up of 15 amino acids. Sequencing used immunoSEQ multiplex PCR; TCRdb keeps in-frame clones, though not all of them. Of roughly 250,000 clones in the sample, 80% to 95% are singletons; the top ten hold around 2%. The sample originates from a study of blood T cell repertoires in COVID-19. What was sequenced was PBMCs or T cells enriched from blood (not recorded which). V gene TRBV3-1 (or the pseudogene TRBV3-2) combines with J gene TRBJ1-1; D may be TRBD1 (6 bases). This TCR came from a woman under 30 who had recovered from COVID-19. CDR3 bases: TGTGCCAGCAGCCAAGTTCGACTCGGGACATATGAAGCTTTCTTT. It codes for CASSQVRLGTYEAFF.